A selection of T cell receptor beta chains follows, all from one sample in a study of a mutant IDH1 vaccine in newly diagnosed glioma. No antigen has been identified for these receptors. Generated by immunoSEQ multiplex PCR, the TCRdb table keeps only in-frame clones and is missing some. The sample lists around 54,000 clones; less than 90% were seen once. The sample consisted of PBMCs, taken from a glioma patient whose treatment included an IDH1 peptide vaccine. These receptors came from a woman between 45 and 65 years old with glioma. The CDR3 runs from the conserved cysteine through the conserved F or W. D genes are given only for firm matches. Clone sizes are given selectively: once, few, many, or a class where the clone is expanded.

D gene	V gene	clone size	J gene	CDR3 DNA	CDR3 protein
.	TRBV28	.	TRBJ1-6	TGTGCCAGCAGTTTGCAGGGATCCTCACCCCTCCACTTT	CASSLQGSSPLHF
.	TRBV5-4	few	TRBJ2-7	TGTGCCAGCAGCCAGGTGGGATCCTACGAGCAGTACTTC	CASSQVGSYEQYF
TRBD1	TRBV13	.	TRBJ1-1	TGTGCCAGCAGCCCAAGGACAGGGGGCTTGGGCACTGAAGCTTTCTTT	CASSPRTGGLGTEAFF
.	TRBV10-1	.	TRBJ2-5	TGCGCCAGCAGGGATAAATTACAGGGTCCCGGATCTAGAGAGACCCAGTACTTC	CASRDKLQGPGSRETQYF
TRBD1	TRBV5-4	.	TRBJ1-2	TGTGCCAGCAGCTCGACAGGGACCTATGGCTACACCTTC	CASSSTGTYGYTF
.	TRBV5-1	.	TRBJ2-7	TGCGCCAGCAAGGTGACTAGTTACTCCTACGAGCAGTACTTC	CASKVTSYSYEQYF
.	TRBV12-5	.	TRBJ1-2	TGTGCTAGTGCCGGAGGACCGAACTATGGCTACACCTTC	CASAGGPNYGYTF
.	TRBV10-3	.	TRBJ2-7	TGTGCCATCAGTGAGGGAATAACTGGGCCCTACGAGCAGTACTTC	CAISEGITGPYEQYF
TRBD2	TRBV7-2	once	TRBJ2-2	TGTGCCAGCAGCTTAGAACCTACTAGCGGGGGGAACACCGGGGAGCTGTTTTTT	CASSLEPTSGGNTGELFF
.	TRBV5-6	.	TRBJ2-5	TGTGCCAGCAGCTTCATAACGGGACTTAGAGGAGAGACCCAGTACTTC	CASSFITGLRGETQYF
.	TRBV4-1	.	TRBJ1-2	TGCGCCAGCAGCCTATTTTGGGACACCTCCAACCCTAACTATGGCTACACCTTC	CASSLFWDTSNPNYGYTF
TRBD1	TRBV6-5	.	TRBJ1-2	TGTGCCAGCGGAATGAGGGGGCGATGGGGCTACACCTTC	CASGMRGRWGYTF
.	TRBV6-1	.	TRBJ2-5	TGTGCCAGCAGTGGAGATTCAGAGACCCAGTACTTC	CASSGDSETQYF
.	TRBV5-1	.	TRBJ1-4	TGCGCCAGCAGCGCCGAAGAGGCACAACGGGGTGAAAAACTGTTTTTT	CASSAEEAQRGEKLFF
TRBD1	TRBV27	.	TRBJ1-2	TGTGCCAGCGCACGGGACAGGGGGCTGGAGGCTAACTATGGCTACACCTTC	CASARDRGLEANYGYTF
TRBD1	TRBV5-4	.	TRBJ1-2	TGTGCCAGCAGCTTGGGGGGGGGACAGGATAACTATGGCTACACCTTC	CASSLGGGQDNYGYTF
.	TRBV4-1	.	TRBJ1-5	TGCGCCAGCAGCCTGCAGAGCAATCAGCCCCAGCATTTT	CASSLQSNQPQHF
TRBD1	TRBV19	.	TRBJ2-7	TGTGCCAGTGGGACAGGTTCCTACGAGCAGTACTTC	CASGTGSYEQYF
.	TRBV4-1	.	TRBJ2-2	TGCGCCAGCAGCCAAGCAGGGACATCGTCCGGGGAGCTGTTTTTT	CASSQAGTSSGELFF
.	TRBV19	.	TRBJ2-5	TGTGCCAGTAGTAGGGAGACCCAGTACTTC	CASSRETQYF
.	TRBV6-5	.	TRBJ1-4	TGTGCCAGCAAAACCGCCGGGACCGGATGGGAAAAACTGTTTTTT	CASKTAGTGWEKLFF
.	TRBV7-7	.	TRBJ1-6	TGTGCTAGCCCTCTAGGGAATTCTTTTTATAATTCACCCCTCCACTTT	CASPLGNSFYNSPLHF
.	TRBV19	few	TRBJ1-5	TGTGCCAGTAAGGTCGGCGGGGCTGGAAGCAATCAGCCCCAGCATTTT	CASKVGGAGSNQPQHF
.	TRBV7-2	.	TRBJ1-5	TGTGCCAGCAGCCAATATTTGACAGACAATCAGCCCCAGCATTTT	CASSQYLTDNQPQHF
TRBD1	TRBV7-8	.	TRBJ2-7	TGTGCCAGCAGCTTAGACCCCAGGGGGCTGTACGAGCAGTACTTC	CASSLDPRGLYEQYF
TRBD1	TRBV6-1	.	TRBJ1-5	TGTGCCAGCAGATTGGACAGGGCACAGCCCCAGCATTTT	CASRLDRAQPQHF
.	TRBV6-5	few	TRBJ2-2	TGTGCCAGCAGTTACTCAGGGACAAACACCGGGGAGCTGTTTTTT	CASSYSGTNTGELFF
TRBD1	TRBV9	.	TRBJ1-2	TGTGCCAGCAGCGTAAGATTGTGGGCAGGGGGACTTCCCTATGGCTACACCTTC	CASSVRLWAGGLPYGYTF
.	TRBV7-2	.	TRBJ2-7	TGTGCCAGCAGCGTAAACTACGAGCAGTACTTC	CASSVNYEQYF
.	TRBV5-4	.	TRBJ2-3	TGTGCCAGCAGCACAATAGAGCAGGATACGCAGTATTTT	CASSTIEQDTQYF
.	TRBV25-1	.	TRBJ1-4	TGTGCCAGCAGTGGGGACACGGCTAATGAAAAACTGTTTTTT	CASSGDTANEKLFF
TRBD1	TRBV27	.	TRBJ2-1	TGTGCCAGCAGTCCAGGGGGACAGGGGGCCGATGAGCAGTTCTTC	CASSPGGQGADEQFF
.	TRBV18	.	TRBJ1-5	TGTGCCAGCTCACCACGACAGGGCAATCAGCCCCAGCATTTT	CASSPRQGNQPQHF
.	TRBV5-1	.	TRBJ2-6	TGCGCCAGCAGCTTGGTCTCTGGGGCCAACGTCCTGACTTTC	CASSLVSGANVLTF